This T cell receptor (beta chain) was sequenced for a study of blood T cell repertoires in COVID-19. Cohorts were assigned according to the clinical history that participants reported. Within 2 weeks before study entry, exposed participants met a COVID-19 case. Germline V CDR1 and CDR2: SGHRS, YFSETQ. Trimming pared 4 bases from V and 3 bases from J, leaving 13 bases between. The length of the CDR3 is 15 residues. The table came from immunoSEQ multiplex PCR; TCRdb's copy has only in-frame clones and leaves some out. This table holds 150,000 or so clones, roughly 87% found once. Sequencing used PBMCs or T cells enriched from blood (not recorded which). The clonotype was recovered from a woman aged 40-49 years who had been exposed to COVID-19. This chain uses TRBV5-1 with TRBJ2-2, with D possibly TRBD2 on 6 matching bases. DNA for the CDR3: TGCGCCAGCAGCACCAGACTAGGAGACACCGGGGAGCTGTTTTTT. It is translated as CASSTRLGDTGELFF.